One and the same sample provided the 21 T cell receptor beta chains below, sequenced in a study of Ad26.COV2.S vaccination and SARS-CoV-2 variants. Regarding treatment: roughly 20 received Ad26.COV2.S at low or high dose, single or two shots; roughly five received placebo; per-sample allocation not given. It was on day 63 after the first vaccine or placebo injection that samples were taken. Sequencing was performed with immunoSEQ multiplex PCR; in TCRdb, only in-frame clones are kept and a portion is missing. Of about 470,000 clones listed, about 90% are singletons. This sample comprised peripheral blood, obtained in a trial of Ad26.COV2.S vaccine versus placebo. Receptors originate from a person aged 18-60 years who received the Ad26.COV2.S COVID-19 vaccine or a placebo.

The chain couples TRBV6-5 to TRBJ1-5, with D hard to call. This CDR3 region has 13 residues. V dropped 8 bases and J dropped 5 bases, with 13 bases sitting between them. The germline V gene encodes CDR1 MNHEY and CDR2 SVGAGI. In DNA, the CDR3 is TGTGCCAGCTCGACGGCATTCGATCAGCCCCAGCATTTT. This sequence encodes CASSTAFDQPQHF.

Here the CDR3 DNA reads TGTGCCAGCAGTCCCCCCTGGGGCAATCAGCCCCAGCATTTT. Residues: CASSPPWGNQPQHF. The chain is built from TRBV28 and TRBJ1-5; the D is unclear. Germline V gene data show CDR1 as MDHEN and CDR2 as SYDVKM. The CDR3 length is 14 residues. The V gene lost 5 bases and the J gene lost 2 bases, with 10 bases spanning the gap.

CDR3 DNA sequence: TGTGCCAGCAAAGACAGGGGGGCCACCGGGGAGCTGTTTTTT. The encoded protein is CASKDRGATGELFF. The chain employs TRBV27 and TRBJ2-2, with 9 bases matching TRBD1. CDR3 length: 14 residues. The J segment lost 4 bases and the V segment lost 7 bases, leaving 4 bases of the junction unmatched. CDR1 and CDR2 from the germline V gene are MNHEY and SMNVEV (reference sequence).

This chain links TRBV3-1 (or the pseudogene TRBV3-2) with TRBJ2-7, with 7 bases lining up with TRBD2. The CDR3 sequence is 14 residues long. V dropped 4 bases and J dropped 0; count of bases not matched to a gene: 3. Germline V gives CDR1 LGHDT, CDR2 YNNKEL (reference sequence). The CDR3 spells CASSPSSGSYEQYF. The CDR3 DNA is TGTGCCAGCAGCCCATCTAGCGGCTCCTACGAGCAGTACTTC.

This clone has only one observation. The rearrangement joins TRBV7-3 to TRBJ1-1; weak D call: TRBD1 (6 bases). Germline V lookup: CDR1 SGHTA, CDR2 FQGTGA. Trimming shortened V by 5 bases and J by 1 base, and 11 bases separated the two germline ends. CDR3 length: 14 residues. The CDR3 protein is CASSPSGQNTEAFF. In DNA form, the CDR3 reads TGTGCCAGCAGCCCGTCGGGACAGAACACTGAAGCTTTCTTT.

The chain links TRBV19 to TRBJ2-7; D not resolved. Germline CDR1 is LNHDA and CDR2 is SQIVND (reference sequence). The CDR3 runs 13 residues. Trimming cost V 6 bases and J 3 bases, with 12 bases left between them. The CDR3 spells CASSTTWNYEQYF. CDR3 coding DNA: TGTGCCAGTAGCACTACTTGGAACTACGAGCAGTACTTC.

The chain uses TRBV23-1 and TRBJ1-1, with D possibly being TRBD1 (5 bases). TRBV23-1 is annotated as an ORF whose role is uncertain. The CDR3 runs 20 residues. The V and J ends lost 0 bases and 6 bases respectively, with 29 bases between them. The CDR3 bases are TGCGCCAGCAGTCAATCGGGCAACCCACCCTCGACGACAGCAAATCCTGAAGCTTTCTTT. Translated, it gives CASSQSGNPPSTTANPEAFF.

The gene calls are TRBV19 and TRBJ1-1; possible D gene TRBD1, 6 bases. There are 15 residues in the CDR3. Trimming took 10 bases from V and 4 from J, leaving 22 bases between them. The germline CDR1 and CDR2 sequences are LNHDA and SQIVND (reference sequence). The CDR3 bases are TGTGCCACCCTTCACCTCCGGGGAGGGGGCACTGAAGCTTTCTTT. It encodes CATLHLRGGGTEAFF. Full variable domain (missing parts from reference TRBV19 and TRBJ1-1): DGGITQSPKYLFRKEGQNVTLSCEQNLNHDAMYWYRQDPGQGLRLIYYSQIVNDFQKGDIAEGYSVSREKKESFPLTVTSAQKNPTAFYLCATLHLRGGGTEAFFGQGTRLTVV.

This sequence joins TRBV2 and TRBJ1-2, with D possibly TRBD1 on 5 matching bases. The CDR3 runs 14 residues. Germline lookup yields CDR1 SNHLY and CDR2 FYNNEI. The V end was cut by 2 bases, the J end by 7 bases, with 14 bases between. The CDR3 sequence is CASSELAGWAGYTF. The CDR3 DNA is TGTGCCAGCAGTGAATTGGCAGGGTGGGCTGGCTACACCTTC.

The V gene is TRBV29-1, the J gene TRBJ2-1; 10 positions match TRBD2. The CDR3 covers 14 residues. CDR1 and CDR2 (germline): SQVTM, ANQGSEA. V shed 4 bases, J shed 8 bases, and the junction held 8 bases outside the gene matches. DNA for the CDR3: TGCAGCGTTGTATGGGTAGCGGGGGGTTATGAGCAGTTCTTC. This codes for CSVVWVAGGYEQFF.

This clone was counted only a few times. The CDR3 nucleotides are TGCGCCAGCAGCTTGGCTACGCCCCGGGACGGCGGTTCGAGGGAGCAGTACTTC. Encoded protein: CASSLATPRDGGSREQYF. The chain couples TRBV5-1 to TRBJ2-7, with D tentatively TRBD1 or TRBD2 (5 bases each). V lost 0 bases to trimming and J lost 7 bases, with 26 bases between them. Germline assignment: CDR1 SGHRS and CDR2 YFSETQ. The length of the CDR3 is 18 residues.

The chain links TRBV19 to TRBJ2-2; unclear D gene. V lost 5 bases and J 4 bases, leaving 11 bases between the germline ends. Germline V CDR1 and CDR2: LNHDA, SQIVND (reference sequence). This CDR3 region has 14 residues. DNA of the CDR3: TGTGCCAGTAGTGGGGATCGGGTCACCGGGGAGCTGTTTTTT. It is translated as CASSGDRVTGELFF.

The rearrangement joins TRBV29-1 to TRBJ1-2; maybe TRBD1 (5 bases). Per the germline V gene, CDR1 is SQVTM and CDR2 is ANQGSEA. This CDR3 is 13 amino acids long. V was shortened by 1 base and J by 5 bases, with 11 bases between the two germline ends. This chain's CDR3 is CSVEGGSSYGYTF. DNA for the CDR3: TGCAGCGTTGAAGGGGGGTCCAGTTATGGCTACACCTTC.

The chain joins TRBV4-1 to TRBJ1-5, with 10 nucleotides matching TRBD1. Germline V gene lookup returns CDR1 MGHRA and CDR2 YSYEKL. The CDR3 contains 17 residues. J gave up 1 base and V 1 base, and 4 bases lay outside the gene matches. The CDR3 bases are TGCGCCAGCAGCCAAGGGACAGGGGGTGCGAGCAATCAGCCCCAGCATTTT. Amino acids: CASSQGTGGASNQPQHF.

The J gene is TRBJ2-2, the V gene TRBV5-1; 10 nucleotides align to TRBD2. CDR1 and CDR2 (germline): SGHRS, YFSETQ. Unmatched junction bases numbered 7, after V lost 3 bases and J lost 5 bases. CDR3 size: 16 residues. CDR3 in DNA: TGCGCCAGCAGCTCCAGCGGGAGGGCCGCAACCGGGGAGCTGTTTTTT. Amino acids: CASSSSGRAATGELFF.

The chain recombines TRBV6-1 with TRBJ1-2; D is possibly TRBD1 (5 bases). Trimming shortened V by 0 bases and J by 5 bases, and 19 bases separated the two germline ends. This CDR3 comprises 17 residues. Germline CDR1 MNHNS, CDR2 SASEGT. This CDR3 is CASSEAGQSRVFYGYTF. The CDR3 nucleotides read TGTGCCAGCAGTGAAGCGGGGCAGTCAAGGGTATTTTATGGCTACACCTTC.

The chain employs TRBV11-2 and TRBJ2-3; 8 bases are a match to TRBD1. With V trimmed by 3 bases and J by 2 bases, 4 bases remained unmatched. The germline gives CDR1 SGHAT, CDR2 FQNNGV. The CDR3 covers 15 residues. CDR3 in amino acids: CASSFQGAATDTQYF. CDR3 nucleotide sequence: TGTGCCAGCAGCTTCCAGGGGGCCGCCACAGATACGCAGTATTTT.

The V and J genes are TRBV4-2 and TRBJ2-7; 9 bases fit TRBD2. The V gene's germline CDR1 is LGHNA and CDR2 YNFKEQ. The CDR3 sequence is 15 residues long. Unmatched junction bases numbered 7, after V lost 5 bases and J lost 2 bases. The CDR3 sequence is CASSGGGRAAYEQYF. The CDR3 DNA reads TGTGCCAGCAGCGGAGGCGGGAGGGCCGCCTACGAGCAGTACTTC.

This sequence joins TRBV4-2 and TRBJ1-2; D may be TRBD1 (6 bases). CDR1 and CDR2 (germline): LGHNA, YNFKEQ. V lost 1 base, J lost 3 bases, and 15 bases lay in between. The CDR3 is 16 residues long. The CDR3 nucleotides read TGTGCCAGCAGCCAAGCGAGGGGGGGCGCCGACTATGGCTACACCTTC. This gives the protein CASSQARGGADYGYTF.

The CDR3 sequence: CASSALAGYTGELFF. CDR3 DNA sequence: TGTGCCAGCAGTGCGCTAGCGGGTTACACCGGGGAGCTGTTTTTT. The genes are TRBV2 and TRBJ2-2; TRBD2 agrees at 8 bases. The CDR3 has 15 amino acids. The trim removed 4 bases at V and 3 bases at J, leaving 4 bases unmatched. Germline CDR1 SNHLY, CDR2 FYNNEI.

The rearrangement uses TRBV20-1 and TRBJ2-4; TRBD2 agrees at 11 bases. The CDR3 has 13 residues. Trimming at V came to 3 bases and at J to 9 bases, leaving 4 bases not matched to a gene. The germline V gene has CDR1 DFQATT and CDR2 SNEGSKA (reference sequence). Here the CDR3 reads CSASTGTSGIQYF. The CDR3 nucleotides read TGCAGTGCTAGTACCGGGACTAGCGGCATTCAGTACTTC.